The rows below give T cell receptor beta chains drawn from one sample of a study of patients and donors after allogeneic stem cell transplantation. TCRdb re-derived calls from the RT-PCR reads in MiXCR, one entry per CDR3 protein. Altogether some 200,000 distinct CDR3 sequences are present, less than 45% being singletons, with the ten largest covering about 35%. The material sequenced was blood, either unsorted or a sorted T cell fraction (not recorded which). Every receptor here comes from a human donor who was either an allogeneic HSCT recipient or a stem cell or donor lymphocyte infusion donor (not recorded which). It is not recorded whose cells these are; they may come from a transplant donor. Each CDR3 is given with its conserved first and last residue. Each record gives: CDR3 protein, CDR3 DNA, D gene, clone size, V gene, J gene, CDR3 length. The D gene is left open where the match is weak. Only some rows state a clone size, as once, few, many or a class for expanded clones.

cdr3_aa: CASSYPGTVNTEAFF
cdr3_nt: TGTGCCAGCAGTTACCCCGGGACAGTGAACACTGAAGCTTTCTTT
d_call: TRBD1
clone_size: NA
v_call: TRBV12-3/TRBV12-4
j_call: TRBJ1-1
cdr3_length: 15

cdr3_aa: CASSYAAGGNYEQYF
cdr3_nt: TGTGCCAGCAGTTACGCAGCGGGGGGGAACTACGAGCAGTACTTC
d_call: TRBD2
clone_size: once
v_call: TRBV6-5
j_call: TRBJ2-7
cdr3_length: 15

cdr3_aa: CASSLRELSSPLHF
cdr3_nt: TGTGCCAGCAGCCTCCGGGAGCTAAGTTCACCCCTCCACTTT
d_call: NA
clone_size: few
v_call: TRBV7-9
j_call: TRBJ1-6
cdr3_length: 14

cdr3_aa: CAISQGIAGGNEQFF
cdr3_nt: TGTGCCATCAGTCAAGGTATAGCGGGAGGTAATGAGCAGTTCTTC
d_call: TRBD2
clone_size: few
v_call: TRBV10-3
j_call: TRBJ2-1
cdr3_length: 15

cdr3_aa: CASSPRQGTLEEQYF
cdr3_nt: TGTGCCAGCTCACCCCGACAGGGGACGCTCGAAGAGCAGTACTTC
d_call: TRBD1
clone_size: NA
v_call: TRBV18
j_call: TRBJ2-7
cdr3_length: 15

cdr3_aa: CASSLRGSYGYTF
cdr3_nt: TGTGCCAGCAGTTTACGGGGGAGCTATGGCTACACCTTC
d_call: NA
clone_size: few
v_call: TRBV12-3/TRBV12-4
j_call: TRBJ1-2
cdr3_length: 13

cdr3_aa: CAAGGSNNEQFF
cdr3_nt: TGTGCCGCGGGCGGGAGTAATAATGAGCAGTTCTTC
d_call: TRBD2
clone_size: NA
v_call: TRBV30
j_call: TRBJ2-1
cdr3_length: 12

cdr3_aa: CASSILTKTDTEAFF
cdr3_nt: TGTGCCAGTAGTATCCTGACCAAGACGGACACTGAAGCTTTCTTT
d_call: NA
clone_size: NA
v_call: TRBV19
j_call: TRBJ1-1
cdr3_length: 15

cdr3_aa: CASSSTTGRSPLHF
cdr3_nt: TGTGCCAGCAGTTCTACGACAGGGAGATCACCCCTCCACTTT
d_call: TRBD1
clone_size: few
v_call: TRBV12-3/TRBV12-4
j_call: TRBJ1-6
cdr3_length: 14

cdr3_aa: CSAWTGRTEAFF
cdr3_nt: TGCAGTGCATGGACAGGGCGCACTGAAGCTTTCTTT
d_call: TRBD1
clone_size: few
v_call: TRBV20-1
j_call: TRBJ1-1
cdr3_length: 12

cdr3_aa: CASSLPLGVKNIQYF
cdr3_nt: TGTGCCAGTAGTCTTCCGCTGGGGGTCAAAAACATTCAGTACTTC
d_call: NA
clone_size: NA
v_call: TRBV19
j_call: TRBJ2-4
cdr3_length: 15

cdr3_aa: CASSRATGEQYF
cdr3_nt: TGTGCCAGCAGCCGAGCTACGGGGGAGCAGTACTTC
d_call: NA
clone_size: NA
v_call: TRBV6-2/TRBV6-3
j_call: TRBJ2-7
cdr3_length: 12

cdr3_aa: CASSLAGKSSYEQYF
cdr3_nt: TGCGCCAGCAGCTTAGCGGGCAAGAGCTCCTACGAGCAGTACTTC
d_call: NA
clone_size: NA
v_call: TRBV5-1
j_call: TRBJ2-7
cdr3_length: 15

cdr3_aa: CSVYSRDKNTEAFF
cdr3_nt: TGCAGCGTTTATTCCAGGGACAAGAACACTGAAGCTTTCTTT
d_call: NA
clone_size: few
v_call: TRBV29-1
j_call: TRBJ1-1
cdr3_length: 14

cdr3_aa: CASSSHIQGGPGANVLTF
cdr3_nt: TGTGCCAGCAGCTCACACATCCAAGGAGGGCCTGGGGCCAACGTCCTGACTTTC
d_call: NA
clone_size: NA
v_call: TRBV7-2
j_call: TRBJ2-6
cdr3_length: 18

cdr3_aa: CASSTLGPGDEQYF
cdr3_nt: TGCGCCAGCAGCACCCTCGGGCCAGGTGACGAGCAGTACTTC
d_call: NA
clone_size: NA
v_call: TRBV5-1
j_call: TRBJ2-7
cdr3_length: 14

cdr3_aa: CASSPHDGRGDIQYF
cdr3_nt: TGTGCCAGCAGCCCCCACGATGGCAGGGGAGACATTCAGTACTTC
d_call: NA
clone_size: NA
v_call: TRBV3-1
j_call: TRBJ2-4
cdr3_length: 15

cdr3_aa: CASSLTGLGNTIYF
cdr3_nt: TGCGCCAGCAGCTTGACAGGGCTTGGAAACACCATATATTTT
d_call: NA
clone_size: NA
v_call: TRBV5-1
j_call: TRBJ1-3
cdr3_length: 14

cdr3_aa: CASSGGPGHRYGYTF
cdr3_nt: TGTGCCAGCAGCGGGGGGCCCGGCCACCGCTATGGCTACACCTTC
d_call: NA
clone_size: NA
v_call: TRBV9
j_call: TRBJ1-2
cdr3_length: 15

cdr3_aa: CASSLQGGLAIPYEQYF
cdr3_nt: TGTGCCAGCAGCTTACAGGGGGGACTAGCGATACCCTACGAGCAGTACTTC
d_call: TRBD2
clone_size: few
v_call: TRBV5-5
j_call: TRBJ2-7
cdr3_length: 17

cdr3_aa: CASKRGLAFYEQYF
cdr3_nt: TGTGCCAGCAAGCGGGGACTAGCGTTCTACGAGCAGTACTTC
d_call: TRBD2
clone_size: NA
v_call: TRBV12-3/TRBV12-4
j_call: TRBJ2-7
cdr3_length: 14

cdr3_aa: CASSVTSGSVYEQFF
cdr3_nt: TGTGCCAGCAGCGTTACTAGCGGGAGTGTATATGAGCAGTTCTTC
d_call: TRBD2
clone_size: NA
v_call: TRBV9
j_call: TRBJ2-1
cdr3_length: 15

cdr3_aa: CASSYSLDLPEQYF
cdr3_nt: TGTGCCAGCAGTTACTCGTTGGACTTACCCGAGCAGTACTTC
d_call: NA
clone_size: NA
v_call: TRBV6-5
j_call: TRBJ2-7
cdr3_length: 14

cdr3_aa: CASSQDNGVSRGTEAFF
cdr3_nt: TGTGCCAGCAGCCAAGATAACGGGGTCTCCCGGGGTACTGAAGCTTTCTTT
d_call: NA
clone_size: NA
v_call: TRBV3-1
j_call: TRBJ1-1
cdr3_length: 17

cdr3_aa: CATSRGTSGSADIQYF
cdr3_nt: TGTGCCACCAGTAGGGGGACTAGCGGGAGTGCGGACATTCAGTACTTC
d_call: TRBD2
clone_size: NA
v_call: TRBV24-1
j_call: TRBJ2-4
cdr3_length: 16

cdr3_aa: CASSQDPKGTSGSNVQYF
cdr3_nt: TGCGCCAGCAGCCAAGATCCGAAAGGGACTAGCGGGAGCAACGTGCAGTACTTC
d_call: TRBD2
clone_size: few
v_call: TRBV4-3
j_call: TRBJ2-7
cdr3_length: 18

cdr3_aa: CASSPSSGRSNEQFF
cdr3_nt: TGTGCCAGCAGCCCCTCTAGCGGGAGATCAAATGAGCAGTTCTTC
d_call: TRBD2
clone_size: NA
v_call: TRBV7-6
j_call: TRBJ2-1
cdr3_length: 15

cdr3_aa: CASTPGDGNTIYF
cdr3_nt: TGTGCCAGCACCCCGGGGGACGGAAACACCATATATTTT
d_call: NA
clone_size: NA
v_call: TRBV6-1
j_call: TRBJ1-3
cdr3_length: 13

cdr3_aa: CASSPGIYEQYF
cdr3_nt: TGTGCCAGCAGCCCGGGAATCTACGAGCAGTACTTC
d_call: NA
clone_size: NA
v_call: TRBV6-6
j_call: TRBJ2-7
cdr3_length: 12

cdr3_aa: CASSYSKTGSHQPQHF
cdr3_nt: TGTGCCAGCAGTTACTCGAAAACAGGGTCGCATCAGCCCCAGCATTTT
d_call: NA
clone_size: few
v_call: TRBV6-5
j_call: TRBJ1-5
cdr3_length: 16

cdr3_aa: CASNPGTVYGYTF
cdr3_nt: TGTGCCAGTAATCCCGGGACAGTCTATGGCTACACCTTC
d_call: TRBD1
clone_size: NA
v_call: TRBV19
j_call: TRBJ1-2
cdr3_length: 13

cdr3_aa: CASSSDLAADTQYF
cdr3_nt: TGTGCCAGCAGTTCTGACCTGGCGGCAGATACGCAGTATTTT
d_call: NA
clone_size: NA
v_call: TRBV12-3/TRBV12-4
j_call: TRBJ2-3
cdr3_length: 14

cdr3_aa: CASSLEGRYTGELFF
cdr3_nt: TGTGCCAGCAGCTTAGAGGGGAGGTACACCGGGGAGCTGTTTTTT
d_call: NA
clone_size: NA
v_call: TRBV7-2
j_call: TRBJ2-2
cdr3_length: 15

cdr3_aa: CSVERSGANVLTF
cdr3_nt: TGCAGCGTGGAGAGATCTGGGGCCAACGTCCTGACTTTC
d_call: NA
clone_size: once
v_call: TRBV29-1
j_call: TRBJ2-6
cdr3_length: 13

cdr3_aa: CASSFSVYGHTF
cdr3_nt: TGTGCCAGCAGTTTCTCTGTGTATGGCCACACCTTC
d_call: NA
clone_size: NA
v_call: TRBV12-3/TRBV12-4
j_call: TRBJ1-2
cdr3_length: 12

cdr3_aa: CASSYNRGLFGYTF
cdr3_nt: TGTGCCAGCAGTTACAACAGGGGGCTGTTTGGCTACACCTTC
d_call: TRBD1
clone_size: NA
v_call: TRBV6-2/TRBV6-3
j_call: TRBJ1-2
cdr3_length: 14

cdr3_aa: CASSSDRYQQYF
cdr3_nt: TGTGCCAGTAGTTCCGACAGGTATCAGCAGTACTTC
d_call: NA
clone_size: NA
v_call: TRBV19
j_call: TRBJ2-7
cdr3_length: 12

cdr3_aa: CASSSKQGKIGNTIYF
cdr3_nt: TGTGCCAGCAGTTCGAAACAGGGGAAGATAGGAAACACCATATATTTT
d_call: TRBD1
clone_size: NA
v_call: TRBV6-6
j_call: TRBJ1-3
cdr3_length: 16

cdr3_aa: CSVEAGLESTPGELFF
cdr3_nt: TGCAGCGTTGAAGCTGGACTAGAGTCTACGCCAGGGGAGCTGTTTTTT
d_call: TRBD2
clone_size: NA
v_call: TRBV29-1
j_call: TRBJ2-2
cdr3_length: 16

cdr3_aa: CASSLGQVTFAEAFF
cdr3_nt: TGTGCCAGCAGCTTAGGGCAGGTAACTTTTGCTGAAGCTTTCTTT
d_call: NA
clone_size: few
v_call: TRBV7-2
j_call: TRBJ1-1
cdr3_length: 15